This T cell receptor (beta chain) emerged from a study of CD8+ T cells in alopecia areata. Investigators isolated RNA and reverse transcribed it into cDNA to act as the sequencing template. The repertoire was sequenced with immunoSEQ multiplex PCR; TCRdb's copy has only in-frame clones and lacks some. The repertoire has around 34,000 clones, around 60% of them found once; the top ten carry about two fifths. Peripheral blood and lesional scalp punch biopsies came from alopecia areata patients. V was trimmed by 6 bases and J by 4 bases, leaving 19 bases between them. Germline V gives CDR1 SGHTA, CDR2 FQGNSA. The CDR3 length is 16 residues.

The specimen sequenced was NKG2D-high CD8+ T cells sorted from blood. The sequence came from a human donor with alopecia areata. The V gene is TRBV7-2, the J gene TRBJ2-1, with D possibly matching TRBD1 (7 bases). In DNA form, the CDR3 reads TGTGCCAGCAGTTCCCAAGCAGGGGGGTTATACAATGAGCAGTTCTTC. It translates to CASSSQAGGLYNEQFF.